The present T cell receptor beta chain was sequenced within a study of T cells in Graves' hyperthyroidism and ophthalmopathy. Overall study results and limits: Most clonotypes that expanded in the thyroid above 0.001 also showed up in blood.

A remark on this clonotype: Its target is not known.

The authors deemed Graves' hyperthyroidism stable absent ophthalmopathy progression within 18 months. Investigators excluded patients with uncontrolled infection, other autoimmune disease, pregnancy or lactation. Clinical symptoms, serum thyroxine and TRAb, thyroid ultrasound and orbital computed tomography were used for the diagnoses. The TCR beta CDR3 regions underwent amplification using RNA transcripts as the source. Primed by the HTBI set, a first-round RT-PCR was run on the TCR CDR3. TCRdb called the multiplex PCR reads again in MiXCR, with one record for every CDR3 protein. The sample lists 550,000 to 800,000 distinct CDR3 sequences, approximately 16% seen once, with roughly 8% in the top ten. The sample was blood. The clonotype was recovered from a young man with Graves' hyperthyroidism.

CDR3 in DNA: TGTGCCAGCAGCCCGGGACAGTTTAACTATGGCTACACCTTC. Amino acids: CASSPGQFNYGYTF. The V call is TRBV11-3, the J call TRBJ1-2, with 7 bases lining up with TRBD1. The CDR3 is 14 amino acids. J was trimmed by 1 base and V by 5 bases; bases with no gene match: 4. CDR1 is SGHNT and CDR2 is YENEEA in the germline V gene.